Following are 14 T cell receptor beta chains from one sample sequenced in a study of blood T cell repertoires in COVID-19. Profiling relied on immunoSEQ multiplex PCR, and the TCRdb table lists in-frame clones only, not all of them. The sample includes 140,000 or so clones, more than 65% of them seen just once. The material sequenced was peripheral blood. Receptors originate from a man aged 55 to 70 with acute or convalescent COVID-19.

The V gene is TRBV19, the J gene TRBJ2-7; D perhaps matches TRBD1 (6 bases). Trimming removed 1 base from V and 2 bases from J, with 9 bases in between. The CDR3 has 14 residues. Germline CDR1 LNHDA, CDR2 SQIVND (reference sequence). CDR3 in DNA: TGTGCCAGTAGTATAGTGGACAGAACCTACGAGCAGTACTTC. As protein: CASSIVDRTYEQYF.

A single count supports this clone. The rearrangement joins TRBV18 to TRBJ1-1; TRBD1 matches at 8 bases. Germline values: CDR1 KGHSH, CDR2 LQKENI. CDR3 size: 15 residues. V was pared by 4 bases and J by 2 bases, with 6 bases of the junction left unmatched. This chain's CDR3 is CASSLLDRANTEAFF. CDR3 nucleotides: TGTGCCAGCTCACTACTGGACAGGGCAAACACTGAAGCTTTCTTT.

The chain links TRBV4-1 to TRBJ2-3; the match to TRBD2 covers 8 bases. Germline CDR1 is MGHRA and CDR2 is YSYEKL. V lost 3 bases and J lost 2; bases outside the gene matches: 4. The CDR3 runs to 15 residues. CDR3 protein: CASSQLAGTTDTQYF. CDR3 sequence (DNA): TGCGCCAGCAGCCAGTTAGCGGGAACCACAGATACGCAGTATTTT.

Comments on this clone: A read error may produce the germline difference seen at one junction end. This chain connects TRBV12-3 or TRBV12-4 to TRBJ2-1; tentative D call: TRBD2 (5 bases). This CDR3 comprises 12 residues. CDR3 sequence: CASSLGGEPKVF. Written as DNA, the CDR3 is TGTGCCAGCAGTTTAGGTGGGGAGCCCAAGGTCTTC.

This clone came up once. V is TRBV3-1 (or the pseudogene TRBV3-2) and J is TRBJ2-7, with 14 positions matching TRBD2. This CDR3 is built from 16 residues. V lost 3 bases and J lost 10; bases outside the gene matches: 11. Germline CDR1 is LGHDT and CDR2 is YNNKEL (reference sequence). As DNA, the CDR3 is TGTGCCAGCAGCCATGGGACCGGGACTAGCGGGAGATACCAGTACTTC. Its translation: CASSHGTGTSGRYQYF.

This chain uses TRBV28 with TRBJ2-3; D remains ambiguous. Germline lookup yields CDR1 MDHEN and CDR2 SYDVKM. Trimming pared 6 bases from V and 0 bases from J, leaving 4 bases between. The length of the CDR3 is 12 residues. The CDR3 here is CASRYSTDTQYF. In nucleotides, the CDR3 is TGTGCCAGCAGATATAGCACAGATACGCAGTATTTT.

V and J are TRBV18 and TRBJ2-7, with TRBD2 matching 11 bases. The germline V gene encodes CDR1 KGHSH and CDR2 LQKENI. J was trimmed by 4 bases and V by 4 bases; bases with no gene match: 6. This CDR3 has 15 residues. For the CDR3, the DNA is TGTGCCAGCTCACTGCTAGCGGGAGGTTTTTACGAGCAGTACTTC. It translates to CASSLLAGGFYEQYF.

The genes are TRBV12-3 or TRBV12-4 and TRBJ1-2, with 7 bases matching TRBD1. Germline trimming cut 1 base from V and 5 bases from J; bases unmatched to any gene: 1. This CDR3 has 13 residues. The DNA for the CDR3 is TGTGCCAGCAGTTTAGGGGGACAGTATGGCTACACCTTC. Amino acids: CASSLGGQYGYTF.

CDR3 bases: TGCGCCAGCAGCCGGACAGGGCCCAATCAGCCCCAGCATTTT. Translated: CASSRTGPNQPQHF. The chain couples TRBV4-1 to TRBJ1-5, with 8 positions matching TRBD1. The CDR3 runs to 14 residues. J lost 3 bases, V lost 4 bases, and 2 bases had no gene match. The germline CDR1 and CDR2 sequences are MGHRA and YSYEKL.

The chain carries TRBV19 and TRBJ1-1, with 7 bases that match TRBD1. The V gene's germline CDR1 is LNHDA and CDR2 SQIVND (reference sequence). The CDR3 contains 15 residues. The V segment lost 7 bases and the J segment 4 bases; nucleotides outside the gene matches: 12. The CDR3 loop is CASKGRRDRVTEAFF. The CDR3 DNA sequence: TGTGCCAGTAAAGGACGGCGCGACAGGGTCACTGAAGCTTTCTTT.

V gene TRBV15 combines with J gene TRBJ2-1; the D gene is possibly TRBD1 (6 bases). From germline, CDR1 is LNHNV and CDR2 YYDKDF (reference sequence). V gave up 0 bases and J gave up 5 bases, with 11 bases separating them. There are 15 residues in the CDR3. The DNA for the CDR3 is TGTGCCACCAGCAGAGATAATCCAGGGGACAATGAGCAGTTCTTC. Its protein product is CATSRDNPGDNEQFF.

J is TRBJ2-5 and V is TRBV5-1; 14 bases match TRBD2. In germline, CDR1 is SGHRS, CDR2 YFSETQ. This CDR3 has 17 amino acids. V gave up 0 bases and J gave up 4 bases; unmatched junction bases: 5. The CDR3 nucleotides are TGCGCCAGCAGCTTGGGACTAGCGGGAGGGCCAGGAGAGACCCAGTACTTC. Its translation: CASSLGLAGGPGETQYF.

The chain is built from TRBV29-1 and TRBJ2-5; 9 bases align to TRBD1. Per germline, CDR1 SQVTM and CDR2 ANQGSEA. The CDR3 spans 13 residues. Germline trimming cut 8 bases from V and 4 bases from J; bases unmatched to any gene: 8. The CDR3 region is CSTRGQGIETQYF. The CDR3, as DNA: TGCAGCACTCGGGGACAGGGAATAGAGACCCAGTACTTC.

Note on this clone: One junction end does not reproduce the germline sequence, and a read error may be involved. The chain employs TRBV10-3 and TRBJ2-7, with 8 bases fitting TRBD2. CDR3 length: 15 amino acids. The germline gives CDR1 ENHRY, CDR2 SYGVKD. The DNA for the CDR3 is TGTGCCATCAGAACCGGGACTAGGGCTTCCTCCGAGCAGTACTTC. This translates into CAIRTGTRASSEQYF.